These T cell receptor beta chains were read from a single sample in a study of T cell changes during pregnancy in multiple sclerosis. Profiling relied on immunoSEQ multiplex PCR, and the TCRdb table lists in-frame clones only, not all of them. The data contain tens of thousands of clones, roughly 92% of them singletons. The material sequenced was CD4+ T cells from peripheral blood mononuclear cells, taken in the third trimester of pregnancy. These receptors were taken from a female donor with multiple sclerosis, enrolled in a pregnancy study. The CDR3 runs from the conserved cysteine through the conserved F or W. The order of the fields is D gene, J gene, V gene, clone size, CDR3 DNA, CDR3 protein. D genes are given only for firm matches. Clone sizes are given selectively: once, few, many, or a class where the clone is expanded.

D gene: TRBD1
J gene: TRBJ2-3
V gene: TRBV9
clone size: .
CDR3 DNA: TGTGCCAGCAGCCCCACCCGACAGGGCCTCACAGATACGCAGTATTTT
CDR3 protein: CASSPTRQGLTDTQYF

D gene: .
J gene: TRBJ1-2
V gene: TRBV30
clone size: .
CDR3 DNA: TGTGCCTGGAGTGGCCAGGGTTATCGCTACACCTTC
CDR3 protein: CAWSGQGYRYTF

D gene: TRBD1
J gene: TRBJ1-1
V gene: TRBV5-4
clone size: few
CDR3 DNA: TGTGCCAGCAGCGGACCGGGACAGGGGGACACTGAAGCTTTCTTT
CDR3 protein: CASSGPGQGDTEAFF

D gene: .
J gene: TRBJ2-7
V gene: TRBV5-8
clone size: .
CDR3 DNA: TGTGCCAGCAGCTCCTACTACGAGCAGTACTTC
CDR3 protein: CASSSYYEQYF

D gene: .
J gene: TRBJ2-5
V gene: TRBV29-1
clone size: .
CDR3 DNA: TGCAGCGTTGAAGAGGGGGGAAAAGAGACCCAGTACTTC
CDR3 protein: CSVEEGGKETQYF

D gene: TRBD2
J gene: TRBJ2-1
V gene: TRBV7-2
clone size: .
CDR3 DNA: TGTGCCAGCAGCCCGGGGGGGGCTCTCTATGAGCAGTTCTTC
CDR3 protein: CASSPGGALYEQFF

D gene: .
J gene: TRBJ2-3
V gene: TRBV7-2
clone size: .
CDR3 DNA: TGTGCCAGCAGCCCGAGGAGGGGCACAGATACGCAGTATTTT
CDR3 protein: CASSPRRGTDTQYF

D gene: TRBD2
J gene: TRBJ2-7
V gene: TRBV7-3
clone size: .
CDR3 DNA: TGTGCCAGCAGCGCCCGGGACTATCTGGGGGAGCAGTACTTC
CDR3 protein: CASSARDYLGEQYF

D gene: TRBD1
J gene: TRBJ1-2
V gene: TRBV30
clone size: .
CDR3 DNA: TGTGCCCGTGCCGGGACAGGGGCCAATCTGGGAGGCTACACCTTC
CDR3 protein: CARAGTGANLGGYTF

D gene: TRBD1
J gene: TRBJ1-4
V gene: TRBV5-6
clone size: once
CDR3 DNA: TGTGCCAGCAGCGGAAACAGGGGGCGGGCAACTAATGAAAAACTGTTTTTT
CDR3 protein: CASSGNRGRATNEKLFF

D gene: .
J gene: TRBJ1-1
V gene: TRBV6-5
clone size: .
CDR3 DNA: TGTGCCAGCAGACCCCTTTCGGGGAACACTGAAGCTTTCTTT
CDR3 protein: CASRPLSGNTEAFF

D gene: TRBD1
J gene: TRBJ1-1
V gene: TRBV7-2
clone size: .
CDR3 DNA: TGTGCCAGCAGCCCCCGGACAGGGGGCGCAAAAATTGAAGCTTTCTTT
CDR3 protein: CASSPRTGGAKIEAFF

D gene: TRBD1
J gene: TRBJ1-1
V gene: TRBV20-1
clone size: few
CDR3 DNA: TGCAGTGCAGGGGACAGTGAAGCTTTCTTT
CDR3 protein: CSAGDSEAFF

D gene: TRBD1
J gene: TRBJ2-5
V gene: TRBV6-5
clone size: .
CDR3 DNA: TGTGCCAGCAGGCCCGACAGGGCCGGAAAGACCCAGTACTTC
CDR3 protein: CASRPDRAGKTQYF

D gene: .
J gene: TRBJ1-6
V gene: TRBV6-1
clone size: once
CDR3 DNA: TGTGCCAGCAGTGCCATTAAACCAACTAGCTCCTATAATTCACCCCTCCACTTT
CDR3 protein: CASSAIKPTSSYNSPLHF

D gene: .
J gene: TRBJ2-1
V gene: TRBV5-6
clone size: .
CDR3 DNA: TGTGCCAGCAGCTTTAAGGGACACCACAATGAGCAGTTCTTC
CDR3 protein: CASSFKGHHNEQFF

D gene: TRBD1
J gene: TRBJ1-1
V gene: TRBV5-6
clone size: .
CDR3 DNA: TGTGCCAGCAGCATTTACAGGGGACAAGGAATGAACACTGAAGCTTTCTTT
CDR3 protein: CASSIYRGQGMNTEAFF

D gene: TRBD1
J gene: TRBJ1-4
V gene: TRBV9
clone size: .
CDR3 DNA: TGTGCCAGCAGCGTAGGTGGGACAGGGGTTCTAAATGAAAAACTGTTTTTT
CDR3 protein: CASSVGGTGVLNEKLFF

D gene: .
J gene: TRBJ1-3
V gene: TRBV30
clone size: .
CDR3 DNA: TGTGCCTGGAGGGTCTTCAGCTCTGGAAACACCATATATTTT
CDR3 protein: CAWRVFSSGNTIYF

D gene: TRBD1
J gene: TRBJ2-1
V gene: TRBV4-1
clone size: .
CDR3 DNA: TGCGCCAGCAGCAATTTTTCGCCGGGACAGGGTTTCAATGAGCAGTTCTTC
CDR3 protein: CASSNFSPGQGFNEQFF

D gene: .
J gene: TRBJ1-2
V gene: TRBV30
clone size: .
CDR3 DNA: TGTGCCCTCTCACTTTTGGGCTACACCTTC
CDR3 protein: CALSLLGYTF

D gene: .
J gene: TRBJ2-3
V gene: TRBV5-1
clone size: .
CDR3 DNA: TGCGCCAGCAGCTCCCTGATAGCGAGCACAGATACGCAGTATTTT
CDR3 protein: CASSSLIASTDTQYF

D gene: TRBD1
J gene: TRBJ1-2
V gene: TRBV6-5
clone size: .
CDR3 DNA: TGTGCCAGCCGCTCCTCAGGGGGCTTAGGCTACACCTTC
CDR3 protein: CASRSSGGLGYTF

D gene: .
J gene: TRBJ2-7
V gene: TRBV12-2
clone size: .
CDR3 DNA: TGTGCAAGTCGGTTCCGGGACAGGGGCTGGTACGAGCAGTACTTC
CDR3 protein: CASRFRDRGWYEQYF

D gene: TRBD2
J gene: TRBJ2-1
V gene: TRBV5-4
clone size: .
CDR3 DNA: TGTGCCAGCAGCTTGCTAGCGGGGGGGCGTGAGGGTGAGCAGTTCTTC
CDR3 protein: CASSLLAGGREGEQFF

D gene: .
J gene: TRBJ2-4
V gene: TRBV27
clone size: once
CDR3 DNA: TGTGCCAGCAGCCCCGACCGGGTACTAGCCAAAAACATTCAGTACTTC
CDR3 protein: CASSPDRVLAKNIQYF

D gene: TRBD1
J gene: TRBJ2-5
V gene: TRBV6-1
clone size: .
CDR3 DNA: TGTGCCAGCAGAGGGACAGGGCAAGAGACCCAGTACTTC
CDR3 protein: CASRGTGQETQYF

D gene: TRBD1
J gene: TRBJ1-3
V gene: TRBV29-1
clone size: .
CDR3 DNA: TGCAGCGTTGGACAGGGGGCTTCTGGAAACACCATATATTTT
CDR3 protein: CSVGQGASGNTIYF

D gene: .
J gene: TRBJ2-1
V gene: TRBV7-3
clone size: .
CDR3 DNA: TGTGCCAGCAGCTTAACAATAGACAGCTACAATGAGCAGTTCTTC
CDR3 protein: CASSLTIDSYNEQFF

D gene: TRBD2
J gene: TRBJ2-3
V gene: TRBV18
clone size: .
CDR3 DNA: TGTGCCAGCTCACCCCCGAGCGGGGGGGCAGATACGCAGTATTTT
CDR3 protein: CASSPPSGGADTQYF

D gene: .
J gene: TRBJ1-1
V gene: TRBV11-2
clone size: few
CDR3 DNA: TGTGCCAGCAGCTTAGACGGGGGAGGGAGAACGAACACTGAAGCTTTCTTT
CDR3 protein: CASSLDGGGRTNTEAFF

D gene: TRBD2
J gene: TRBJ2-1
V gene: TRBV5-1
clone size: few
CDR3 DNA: TGCGCCAGCAGCCCCGGGGGGGCGTCCAATGAGCAGTTCTTC
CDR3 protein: CASSPGGASNEQFF

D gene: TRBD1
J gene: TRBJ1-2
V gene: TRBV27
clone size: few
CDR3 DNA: TGTGCCAGCAGTCCATACAGGGGGAATAGTGGCTACACCTTC
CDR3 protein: CASSPYRGNSGYTF

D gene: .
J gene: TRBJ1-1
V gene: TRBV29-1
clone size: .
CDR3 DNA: TGCAGCTCATCCGGAGGGTCGCCGGCGGGCACTGAAGCTTTCTTT
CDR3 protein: CSSSGGSPAGTEAFF

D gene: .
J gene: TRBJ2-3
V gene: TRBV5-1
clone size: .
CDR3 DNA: TGCGCCAGCAGCTTGAACGAGTTGCGAGATACGCAGTATTTT
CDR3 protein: CASSLNELRDTQYF

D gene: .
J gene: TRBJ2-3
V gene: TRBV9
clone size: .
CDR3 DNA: TGTGCCAGCAGCGTAGAGGAGCGGAGTAGAAATACGCAGTATTTT
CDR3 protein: CASSVEERSRNTQYF

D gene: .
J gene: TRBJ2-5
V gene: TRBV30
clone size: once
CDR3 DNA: TGTGCCTGGGCTTCGGGACTGCACCAAGAGACCCAGTACTTC
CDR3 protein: CAWASGLHQETQYF

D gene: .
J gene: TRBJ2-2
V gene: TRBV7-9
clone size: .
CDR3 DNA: TGTGCCAGCAGCCCCGGACAGACTTACACCGGGGAGCTGTTTTTT
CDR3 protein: CASSPGQTYTGELFF

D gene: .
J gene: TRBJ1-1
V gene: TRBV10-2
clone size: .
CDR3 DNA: TGCGCCAGCAATCGGGAGATGAACACTGAAGCTTTCTTT
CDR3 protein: CASNREMNTEAFF

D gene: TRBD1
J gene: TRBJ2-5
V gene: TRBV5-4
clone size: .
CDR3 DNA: TGTGCCAGCAGCCGGGTGGGACAGGGGGCGGGTGAGCAGTACTTC
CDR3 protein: CASSRVGQGAGEQYF

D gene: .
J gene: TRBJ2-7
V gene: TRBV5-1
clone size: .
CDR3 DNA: TGCGCCAGCAGCTCCCCTGACAGCGAGCAGTACTTC
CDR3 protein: CASSSPDSEQYF

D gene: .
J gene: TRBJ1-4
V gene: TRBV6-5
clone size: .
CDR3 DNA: TGTGCCAGCAGTTACTCGCAGGGCAGGGGCGAAAAACTGTTTTTT
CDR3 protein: CASSYSQGRGEKLFF

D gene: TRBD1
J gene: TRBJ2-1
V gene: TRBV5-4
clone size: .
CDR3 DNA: TGTGCCAGCAGCTCGGGACAGGACGGTGAGCAGTTCTTC
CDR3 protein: CASSSGQDGEQFF

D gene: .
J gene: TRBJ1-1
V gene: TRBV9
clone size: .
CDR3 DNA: TGTGCCAGCAGCGTTGACAGGCTAAACACTGAAGCTTTCTTT
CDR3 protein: CASSVDRLNTEAFF

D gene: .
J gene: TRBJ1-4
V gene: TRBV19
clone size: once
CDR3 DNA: TGTGCCAGTAGTTCCGGGGGAGCCACTAATGAAAAACTGTTTTTT
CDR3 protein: CASSSGGATNEKLFF

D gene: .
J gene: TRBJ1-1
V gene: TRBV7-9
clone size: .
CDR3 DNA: TGTGCCAGCAGCACCAGGACAGCTCGGCGGAGGACTGAAGCTTTCTTT
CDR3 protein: CASSTRTARRRTEAFF

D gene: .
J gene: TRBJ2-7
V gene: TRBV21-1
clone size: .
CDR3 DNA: TGTGCCAGCAGCAAAGAGGGCAGGGCCTACGAGCAGTACTTC
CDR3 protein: CASSKEGRAYEQYF

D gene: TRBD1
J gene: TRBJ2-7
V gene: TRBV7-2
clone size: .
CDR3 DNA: TGTGCCAGCAGCACAGGGGCCTACGAGCAGTACTTC
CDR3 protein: CASSTGAYEQYF

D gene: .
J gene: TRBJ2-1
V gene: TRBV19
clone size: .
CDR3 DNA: TGTGCCAGTAGTATGAGGGATAGCTCCTACAATGAGCAGTTCTTC
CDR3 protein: CASSMRDSSYNEQFF